Described below is a single TCR beta chain sequence and its context. Its antigen remains unidentified. Base qualities are missing; no much larger clone stands one base away. Deep-resolution immunoSEQ TCR-beta sequencing was performed on DNA from uncultured naive and memory CD4+ T cells. The authors processed their data as follows. During preprocessing, nonproductive sequences were discarded, as were any CDR3s that did not begin with C, did not end with F or W, or were shorter than 7 amino acids. Cultured and uncultured naive and memory CD4+ repertoires were searched for previously identified spike- and CEF-reactive CDR3s. After three terminal residues were trimmed from each end, CDR3 homology was quantified as pairwise Levenshtein distance using the stringdist R package. Imported from immuneACCESS, the table was reduced by TCRdb to in-frame sequences with V and J called. These copies leave out some clones; in studies compared against another copy, an unresolved V gene accounts for under half, and the cause of the remainder is not known. V and J calls and clone size are as listed in that table; D and trimming were resolved from the DNA. In this sample the table shows tens of thousands of clones, around 87% of which occur a single time. Jointly, the top ten make up roughly 9% of the sample.

V is cut back by 4 bases and J by 7 bases, with 10 bases in the junction unmatched. CDR1 and CDR2 were assigned from the germline V gene as SGHRS and YFSETQ. Counted from cysteine to phenylalanine, this CDR3 has 14 amino acids. Just the 42-base CDR3 DNA is kept, in frame starting at base 1. The data are from a study of CD4 T cells in relation to SARS-CoV-2 and coronaviruses (dated by TCRdb to 2020 to 2023). As for the study more broadly: The full convalescent cohort of around eleven patients had a median age of around 38 years, ranging from roughly 21 to 80 years. The study assessed, at the TCR clonotype level, memory CD4+ T cell crossreactivity between SARS-CoV-2 and common cold coronavirus spike proteins. The Adaptive Biotechnologies TCR-sequencing kit was used to sequence samples from three pre-COVID donors and the naive versus memory experiments, while other data came from Illumina-based sequencing. For other donors in the study, expansion assays were sequenced with a different, Illumina-based TCR-beta assay. Patient-derived lymphoblastoid cell lines were used to map the HLA restriction of shared crossreactive spike epitopes. Of the approximately twelve convalescent patients, 8 were male and 4 were female, and two of the subjects were Hispanic. Study-wide findings and limitations: Compared with monoreactive clones, crossreactive clones had significantly weaker SARS-CoV-2-driven expansion, a result consistent with antigenic imprinting. In roughly two thirds of donors, memory CD4+ clonotypes turned up that crossrecognized SARS-CoV-2 and at least one common cold coronavirus spike. Because no donor provided both pre-pandemic and post-infection samples, tracing the source of pre-existing responses was limited. Naive versus memory sequencing indicated the assay detects memory recall responses rather than primary responses primed during culture. Small numbers of patients and of tested TCRs were a limitation of the study. Crossreactivity analysis centred on spike protein, so crossreactivity against other viral proteins was not assessed.

To separate naive from memory CD4+ T cells, cryopreserved PBMCs first underwent CD4 enrichment and then EasySep naive CD4+ T cell enrichment. Ficoll-Paque PLUS gradient centrifugation was used to isolate PBMCs from leukapheresis product or whole blood. PBMCs were either cryopreserved at -140 degrees C or used fresh in the expansion assay. The QIAamp Micro DNA Kit was used to extract genomic DNA from the CD4+ T cells. This clonotype originated in an adult with COVID-19. Sequencing was performed on memory CD4+ T cells from PBMCs. This specimen's cell subset or site label, per the study, means: memory (non-naive) CD4+ T cells. In this chain, TRBV5-1 is recombined with TRBJ2-7, with 8 central nucleotides matching TRBD1. The DNA sequence reads TGCGCCAGCAGCGTGGGACAGGTACCGGGGGAGCAGTACTTC. Protein translation: CASSVGQVPGEQYF. With the rest looked up from the reference TRBV5-1 and TRBJ2-7 genes rather than sequenced, the full variable domain is KAGVTQTPRYLIKTRGQQVTLSCSPISGHRSVSWYQQTPGQGLQFLFEYFSETQRNKGNFPGRFSGRQFSNSRSEMNVSTLELGDSALYLCASSVGQVPGEQYFGPGTRLTVT.